What follows is one T cell receptor beta chain and its context. Germline-derived CDR1 and CDR2 are LNHDA and SQIVND (reference sequence). This CDR3 has 14 residues. The ends lost 6 bases at V and 7 bases at J; junction bases unmatched: 6. As processed by the authors: Reference gene primer amplification yielded estimated nucleated cell counts. Assay: immunoSEQ multiplex PCR; the TCRdb copy retains only in-frame clones and omits some. V, J and clone size are those of that table, while D and trimming were read from the DNA. The data show around 280,000 clones, with approximately 86% seen just once and 2% to 2.5% held by the top ten. This sample was taken from a study of blood T cell repertoires in COVID-19. At the level of the study: Sites in the United States, Italy and Spain provided acute and convalescent COVID-19 samples. PBMCs, B-cell-depleted T cells, or T cells were the source of the cDNA or gDNA that made up the material.

Sequences were obtained from peripheral blood. The genes are TRBV19 and TRBJ2-1; 10 bases agree with TRBD2. This receptor was taken from a woman aged 25 to 39 who had recovered from COVID-19. In nucleotides, the CDR3 is TGTGCCAGTAGGGAACTAGCGGGACCTAATGAGCAGTTCTTC. It yields the protein CASRELAGPNEQFF.